Below, one TCR beta chain is given with its context. Its specificity is not known. This record comes from a study of OX40 agonist ivuxolimab in advanced cancers. Turning to the study itself: The group had a mean age of around 60 years, ranged from about 20 to 79, and was just under 85% male. General study findings and limits: Expanded clones were, on average, more numerous among CD8+ T cells than CD4+.

V lost 0 bases and J 10 bases, leaving 10 bases between the germline ends. The CDR3 is 14 residues long. Per the germline V gene, CDR1 is SGHAT and CDR2 is FQNNGV. Libraries were prepared by immunoSEQ multiplex PCR; TCRdb keeps only in-frame clonotypes and omits some of them. The sample holds 50,000 to 70,000 clones; 70% to 90% are singletons and the top ten take over 2.5%. The V call is TRBV11-2, the J call TRBJ1-6; D unclear. Source: CD4+ or CD8+ T cells sorted from blood, taken in a trial of the OX40 agonist ivuxolimab. This TCR derives from an adult with an advanced solid tumor such as melanoma, head and neck, liver or kidney cancer. CDR3: CASSLESARSPLHF. For the CDR3, the DNA is TGTGCCAGCAGCTTAGAGTCGGCACGATCACCCCTCCACTTT.